A selection of T cell receptor beta chains follows, all from one sample in a study of B cell selection in AIRE deficiency. The table came from immunoSEQ multiplex PCR; TCRdb's copy has only in-frame clones and leaves some out. The sample holds tens of thousands of clones; less than 97% are singletons and the top ten take less than 0.25%. Input material: CD4+CD127+ conventional T cells sorted from PBMCs. The origin of the receptors is a human donor in good health. The CDR3 runs from the conserved cysteine through the conserved F or W. Each record gives: CDR3 protein, V gene, J gene.

CDR3 protein: CASSLVASGRDEQFF
V gene: TRBV7-2
J gene: TRBJ2-1

CDR3 protein: CASSRRTGLEQYF
V gene: TRBV25-1
J gene: TRBJ2-7

CDR3 protein: CASSLGDRGLYEQYF
V gene: TRBV2
J gene: TRBJ2-7

CDR3 protein: CASSLAGGDTQYF
V gene: TRBV28
J gene: TRBJ2-3

CDR3 protein: CASSVGQGIGELFF
V gene: TRBV9
J gene: TRBJ2-2

CDR3 protein: CASSSQSLGGYTF
V gene: TRBV5-1
J gene: TRBJ1-2

CDR3 protein: CASSSERTDTQYF
V gene: TRBV5-1
J gene: TRBJ2-3

CDR3 protein: CSVEVRARRGTEAFF
V gene: TRBV29-1
J gene: TRBJ1-1

CDR3 protein: CASSEVAGAYEQYF
V gene: TRBV6-1
J gene: TRBJ2-7

CDR3 protein: CASTDSGVPDTQYF
V gene: TRBV27
J gene: TRBJ2-3

CDR3 protein: CAWSRGGTYNEQFF
V gene: TRBV30
J gene: TRBJ2-1

CDR3 protein: CASSDLGGTGEYGYTF
V gene: TRBV25-1
J gene: TRBJ1-2

CDR3 protein: CASSPWENTEAFF
V gene: TRBV7-2
J gene: TRBJ1-1